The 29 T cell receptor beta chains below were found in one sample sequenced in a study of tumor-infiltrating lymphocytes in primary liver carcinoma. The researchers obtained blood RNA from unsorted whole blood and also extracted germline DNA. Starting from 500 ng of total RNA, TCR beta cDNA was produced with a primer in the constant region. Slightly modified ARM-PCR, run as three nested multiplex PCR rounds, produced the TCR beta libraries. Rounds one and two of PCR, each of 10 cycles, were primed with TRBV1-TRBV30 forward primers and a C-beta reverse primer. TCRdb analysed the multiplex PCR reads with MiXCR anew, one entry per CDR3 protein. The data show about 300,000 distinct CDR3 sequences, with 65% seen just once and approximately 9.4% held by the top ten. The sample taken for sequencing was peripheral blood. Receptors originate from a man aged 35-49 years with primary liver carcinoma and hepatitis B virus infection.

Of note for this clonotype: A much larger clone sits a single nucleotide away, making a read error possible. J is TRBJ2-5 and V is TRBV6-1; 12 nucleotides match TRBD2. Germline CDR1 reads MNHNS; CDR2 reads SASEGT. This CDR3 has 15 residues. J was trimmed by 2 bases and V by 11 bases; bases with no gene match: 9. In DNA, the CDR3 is TGTGCCGGTACCTCGGGACTAGCGGGTCAAGAGACCCAGTACTTC. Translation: CAGTSGLAGQETQYF.

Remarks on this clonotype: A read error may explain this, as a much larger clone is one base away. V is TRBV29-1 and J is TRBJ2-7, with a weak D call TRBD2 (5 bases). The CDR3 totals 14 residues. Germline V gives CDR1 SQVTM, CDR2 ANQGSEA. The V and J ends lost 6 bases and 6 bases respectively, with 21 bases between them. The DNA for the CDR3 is TGCAGCGTGGCCTACGGGGTCTGGAGCCTCGAGCAGTACTTC. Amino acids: CSVAYGVWSLEQYF.

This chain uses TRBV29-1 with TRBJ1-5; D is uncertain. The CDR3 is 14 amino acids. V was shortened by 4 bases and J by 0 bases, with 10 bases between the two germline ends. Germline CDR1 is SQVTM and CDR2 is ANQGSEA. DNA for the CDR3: TGCAGCGTTGCTTGTGTAAATAGCAATCAGCCCCAGCATTTT. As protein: CSVACVNSNQPQHF.

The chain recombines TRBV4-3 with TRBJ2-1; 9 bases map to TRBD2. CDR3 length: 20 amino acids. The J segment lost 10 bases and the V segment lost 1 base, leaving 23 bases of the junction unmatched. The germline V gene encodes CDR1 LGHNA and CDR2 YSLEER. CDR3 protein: CASSQVPGQGCSGRGYEQFF. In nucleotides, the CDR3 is TGCGCCAGCAGCCAAGTGCCGGGTCAGGGATGTAGCGGGAGAGGGTACGAGCAGTTCTTC.

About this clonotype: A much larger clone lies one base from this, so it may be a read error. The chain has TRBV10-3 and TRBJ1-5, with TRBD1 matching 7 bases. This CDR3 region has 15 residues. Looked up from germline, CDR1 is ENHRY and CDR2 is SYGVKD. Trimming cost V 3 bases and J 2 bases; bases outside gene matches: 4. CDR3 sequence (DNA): TGTGCCATCAGTGACTCTGACAGGGGCAATCAGCCCCAGCATTTT. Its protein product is CAISDSDRGNQPQHF.

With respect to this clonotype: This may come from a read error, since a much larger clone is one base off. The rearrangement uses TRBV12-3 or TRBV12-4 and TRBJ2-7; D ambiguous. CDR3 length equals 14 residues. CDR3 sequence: CAGSLEGRRAVLYF. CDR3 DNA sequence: TGTGCCGGCAGTTTAGAAGGCAGGAGAGCCGTTCTTTACTTC.

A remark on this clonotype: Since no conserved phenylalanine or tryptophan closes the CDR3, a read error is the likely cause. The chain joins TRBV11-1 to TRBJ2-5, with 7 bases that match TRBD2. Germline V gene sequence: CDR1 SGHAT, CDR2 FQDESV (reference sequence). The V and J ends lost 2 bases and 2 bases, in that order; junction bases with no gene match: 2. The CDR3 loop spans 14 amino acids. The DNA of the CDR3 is TGTGCCAGCAGCTTAAGCGGGGTGCAAGAGACCCAGTACTCC. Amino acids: CASSLSGVQETQYS.

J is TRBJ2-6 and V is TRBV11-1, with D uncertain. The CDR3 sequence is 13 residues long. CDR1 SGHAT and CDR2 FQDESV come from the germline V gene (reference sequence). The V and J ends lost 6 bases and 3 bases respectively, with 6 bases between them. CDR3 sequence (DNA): TGTGCCAGCAGGTGGTTTGGGGCCAACGTCCTGACTTTC. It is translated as CASRWFGANVLTF.

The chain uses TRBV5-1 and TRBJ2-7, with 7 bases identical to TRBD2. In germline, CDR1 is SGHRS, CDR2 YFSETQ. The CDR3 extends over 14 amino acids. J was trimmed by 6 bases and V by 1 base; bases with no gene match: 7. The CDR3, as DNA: TGCGCCAGCAGCTTGACGGGAGGATTGAGCGAGCAGTACTTC. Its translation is CASSLTGGLSEQYF.

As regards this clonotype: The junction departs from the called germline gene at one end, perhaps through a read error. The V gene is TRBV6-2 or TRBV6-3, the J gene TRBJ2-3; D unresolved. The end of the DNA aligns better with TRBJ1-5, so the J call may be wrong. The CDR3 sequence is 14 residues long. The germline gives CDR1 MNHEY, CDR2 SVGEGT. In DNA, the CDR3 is TGTGCCTGCAGTTACACGGTTAGCGGAGATACGCAGCATTTT. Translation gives CACSYTVSGDTQHF.

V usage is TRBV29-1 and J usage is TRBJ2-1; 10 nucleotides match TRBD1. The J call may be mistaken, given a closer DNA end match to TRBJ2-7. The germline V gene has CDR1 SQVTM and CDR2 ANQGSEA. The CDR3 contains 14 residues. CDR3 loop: CSVDGTGVSNEQYF. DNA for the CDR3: TGCAGCGTTGACGGGACAGGGGTGAGCAATGAGCAGTACTTC.

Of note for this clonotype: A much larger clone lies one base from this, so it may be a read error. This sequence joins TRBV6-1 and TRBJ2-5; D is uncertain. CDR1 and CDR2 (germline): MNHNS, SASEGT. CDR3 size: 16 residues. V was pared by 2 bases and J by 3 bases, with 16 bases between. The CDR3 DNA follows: TGTGCCAGCAGTGAAAGGAGTACCCGATTAAAAGAGACCCAGTACTTC. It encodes CASSERSTRLKETQYF.

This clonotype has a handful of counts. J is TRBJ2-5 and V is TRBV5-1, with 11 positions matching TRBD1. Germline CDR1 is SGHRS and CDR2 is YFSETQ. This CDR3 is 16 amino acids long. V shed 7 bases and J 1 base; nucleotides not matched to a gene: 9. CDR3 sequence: CASLTTGTGGQETQYF. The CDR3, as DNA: TGCGCCAGCCTAACTACCGGGACAGGGGGCCAAGAGACCCAGTACTTC.

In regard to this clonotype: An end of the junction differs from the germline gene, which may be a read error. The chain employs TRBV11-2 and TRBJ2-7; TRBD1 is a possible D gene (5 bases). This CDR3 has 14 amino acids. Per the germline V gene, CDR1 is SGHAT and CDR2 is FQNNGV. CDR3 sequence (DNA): TGTGTCAGCATCCCCAGGGCCATGGGGAACGAGCAGTATTTC. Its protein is CVSIPRAMGNEQYF.

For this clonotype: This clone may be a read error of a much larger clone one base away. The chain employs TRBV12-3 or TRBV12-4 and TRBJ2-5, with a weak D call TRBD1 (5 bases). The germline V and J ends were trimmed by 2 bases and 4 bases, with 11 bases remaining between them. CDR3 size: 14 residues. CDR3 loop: CASSLRSGLETQYF. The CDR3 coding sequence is TGTGCCAGCAGTTTAAGGTCAGGGTTAGAGACCCAGTACTTC.

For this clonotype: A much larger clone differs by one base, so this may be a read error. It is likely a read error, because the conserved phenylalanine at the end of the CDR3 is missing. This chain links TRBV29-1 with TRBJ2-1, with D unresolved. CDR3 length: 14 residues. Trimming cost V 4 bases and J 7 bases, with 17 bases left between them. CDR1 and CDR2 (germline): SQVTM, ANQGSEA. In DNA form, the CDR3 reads TGCAGCGTTGTACCCCTTAGCCGTCTGAATGAGCAGTTCTTA. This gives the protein CSVVPLSRLNEQFL.

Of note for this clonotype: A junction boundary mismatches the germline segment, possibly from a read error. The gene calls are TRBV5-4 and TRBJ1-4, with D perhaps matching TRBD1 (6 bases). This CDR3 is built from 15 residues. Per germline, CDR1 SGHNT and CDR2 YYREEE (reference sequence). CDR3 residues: CDSSLHGQGNEKLFF. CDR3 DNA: TGTGACAGCAGCTTGCATGGGCAGGGGAATGAAAAACTGTTTTTT.

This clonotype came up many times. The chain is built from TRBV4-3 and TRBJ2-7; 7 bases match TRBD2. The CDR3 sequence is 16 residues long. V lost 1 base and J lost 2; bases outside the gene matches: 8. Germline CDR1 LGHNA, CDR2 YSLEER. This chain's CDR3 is CASSQATGTTPYEQYF. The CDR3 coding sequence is TGCGCCAGCAGCCAAGCAACCGGGACTACTCCCTACGAGCAGTACTTC.

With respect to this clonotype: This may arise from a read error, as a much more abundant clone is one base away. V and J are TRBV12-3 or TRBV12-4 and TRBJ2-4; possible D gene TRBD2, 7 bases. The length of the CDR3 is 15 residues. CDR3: CACSLARGTRGIQYF. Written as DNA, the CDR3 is TGTGCCTGCAGTTTAGCGCGGGGGACCAGGGGTATTCAGTACTTC.

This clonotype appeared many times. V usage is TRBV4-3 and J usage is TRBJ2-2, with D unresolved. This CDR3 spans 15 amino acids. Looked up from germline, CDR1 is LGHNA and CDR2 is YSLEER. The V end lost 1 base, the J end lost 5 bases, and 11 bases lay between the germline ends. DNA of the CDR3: TGCGCCAGCAGCCAAGCTGCGAGTTTAACCGGGGAGCTGTTTTTT. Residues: CASSQAASLTGELFF.

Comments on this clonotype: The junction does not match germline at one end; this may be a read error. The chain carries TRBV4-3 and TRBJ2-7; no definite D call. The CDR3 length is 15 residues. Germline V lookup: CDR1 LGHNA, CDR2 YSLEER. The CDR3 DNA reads TGTGCCAGCAGCCAAGCATGGTGCGAATCCTACGAGCAGTACTTC. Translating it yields CASSQAWCESYEQYF.

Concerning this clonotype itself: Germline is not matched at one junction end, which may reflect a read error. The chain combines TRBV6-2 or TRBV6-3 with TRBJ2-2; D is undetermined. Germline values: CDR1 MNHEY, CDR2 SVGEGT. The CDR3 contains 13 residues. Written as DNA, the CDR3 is TGTGTCAGCAGTTCAGTACACACCGGGGAGCTGTTTTTT. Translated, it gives CVSSSVHTGELFF.

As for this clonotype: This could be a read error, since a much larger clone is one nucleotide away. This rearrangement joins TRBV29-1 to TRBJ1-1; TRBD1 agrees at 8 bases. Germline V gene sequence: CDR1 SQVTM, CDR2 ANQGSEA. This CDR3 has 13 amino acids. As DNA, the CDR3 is TGCAGTGGGAGGCAGGGGGCAAACACTGAAGCTCTCTTT. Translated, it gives CSGRQGANTEALF.

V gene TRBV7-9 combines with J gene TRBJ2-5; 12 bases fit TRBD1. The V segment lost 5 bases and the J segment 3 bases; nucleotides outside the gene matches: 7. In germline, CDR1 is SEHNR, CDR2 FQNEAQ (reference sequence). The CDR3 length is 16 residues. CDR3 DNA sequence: TGTGCCAGCAGCCAAGGGACAGGGGGCGAAGAAGAGACCCAGTACTTC. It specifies CASSQGTGGEEETQYF.

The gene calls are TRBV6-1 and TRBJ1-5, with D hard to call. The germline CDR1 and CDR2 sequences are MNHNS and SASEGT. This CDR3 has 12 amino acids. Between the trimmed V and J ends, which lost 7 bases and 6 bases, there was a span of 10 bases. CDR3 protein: CASKMWGQPQHF. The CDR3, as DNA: TGTGCCAGCAAGATGTGGGGTCAGCCCCAGCATTTT.

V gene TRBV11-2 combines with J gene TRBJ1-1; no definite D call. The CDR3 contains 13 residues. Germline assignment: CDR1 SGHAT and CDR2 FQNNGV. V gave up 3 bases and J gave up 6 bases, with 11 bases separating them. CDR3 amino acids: CASSFPGSSEAFF. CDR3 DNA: TGTGCCAGCAGCTTCCCCGGGAGCTCTGAAGCTTTCTTT.

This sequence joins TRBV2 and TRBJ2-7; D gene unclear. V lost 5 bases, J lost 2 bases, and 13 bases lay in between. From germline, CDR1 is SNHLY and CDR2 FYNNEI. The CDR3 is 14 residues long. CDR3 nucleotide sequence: TGTGCCAGCAGTCCCCTCTCAGCGACCTACGAGCAGTACTTC. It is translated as CASSPLSATYEQYF.

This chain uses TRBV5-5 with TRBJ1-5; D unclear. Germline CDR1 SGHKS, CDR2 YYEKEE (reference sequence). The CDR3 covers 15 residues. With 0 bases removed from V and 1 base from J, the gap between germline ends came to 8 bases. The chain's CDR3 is CASSLEEGSNQPQHF. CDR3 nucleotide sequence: TGTGCCAGCAGCTTGGAAGAGGGCAGCAATCAGCCCCAGCATTTT.

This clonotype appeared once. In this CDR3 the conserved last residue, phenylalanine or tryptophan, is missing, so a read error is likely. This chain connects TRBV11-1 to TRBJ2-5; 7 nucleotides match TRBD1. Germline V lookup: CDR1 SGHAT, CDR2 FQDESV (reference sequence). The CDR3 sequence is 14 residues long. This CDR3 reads CACRVRQGRETQYL. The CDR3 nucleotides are TGTGCCTGCAGAGTGAGACAGGGTCGAGAGACCCAGTACCTC.